The next 29 T cell receptor beta chains were all read from a single sample in a study of beta chain features in type 1 diabetes (dated by TCRdb to about 2018). Library method: the immunoSEQ multiplex PCR assay. The High Capacity cDNA Reverse Transcription Kit was used to reverse transcribe all of the isolated RNA, meaning that expressed TCRB transcripts were what got sequenced. TCRdb re-hosts the immuneACCESS table, in-frame sequences only. Its copies lack some clones; in the studies checked, an unresolved V gene accounts for under half of them, and the cause for the rest is not known. The sample profile shows under 400,000 clones; around 20% of them were found once. The ten largest clones represent under 0.05% of the sample. Sequencing was done on a sample of naive CD4+ T cells from blood. Explained via the paper, the cell subset or site label denotes: true naive CD4+ T cells. The receptors derive from a woman aged 18-30 years in good health.

This clone has a handful of counts. V and J are TRBV6-5 and TRBJ2-1; 7 bases are shared with TRBD1. CDR3 length: 15 residues. Germline trimming cut 2 bases from V and 6 bases from J; bases unmatched to any gene: 7. CDR1 MNHEY and CDR2 SVGAGI come from the germline V gene. The CDR3 bases are TGTGCCAGCAGTTACCAGGCAGGGGGTTCCAATGAGCAGTTCTTC. Translated, it gives CASSYQAGGSNEQFF.

This rearrangement joins TRBV4-1 to TRBJ1-6; a weak D match, TRBD1 (5 bases). V was trimmed by 1 base and J by 0 bases, leaving 10 bases between them. Germline lookup yields CDR1 MGHRA and CDR2 YSYEKL. CDR3 size: 17 residues. CDR3 DNA sequence: TGCGCCAGCAGCCAAGGCGGAAGGGGCTCCTATAATTCACCCCTCCACTTT. Translation: CASSQGGRGSYNSPLHF.

This clone was seen a few times. No DNA is shown, since the ends of the CDR3 on it are uncertain; the CDR3 is the one TCRdb lists. V gene TRBV12-5 combines with J gene TRBJ2-1; TRBD1, the table's D call, lacks a check against the DNA. Per germline, CDR1 LGHNT and CDR2 FRNRAP. The CDR3 is 14 residues long, ends included. CDR3 amino acids: CASGFLAGSGEQFF.

This clone was observed a few times. The rearrangement links TRBV5-1 to TRBJ2-2, with TRBD2 matching over 7 bases. Germline-derived CDR1 and CDR2 are SGHRS and YFSETQ. The CDR3 is made up of 15 amino acids. Trimming at V came to 2 bases and at J to 1 base, leaving 2 bases not matched to a gene. The DNA for the CDR3 is TGCGCCAGCAGCTTTGGCGGGAGGAACACCGGGGAGCTGTTTTTT. It is translated as CASSFGGRNTGELFF.

The chain recombines TRBV25-1 with TRBJ1-4; D not resolved. V lost 4 bases and J 8 bases, leaving 17 bases between the germline ends. The CDR3 extends over 15 amino acids. In germline, CDR1 is MGHDK, CDR2 SYGVNS. DNA for the CDR3: TGTGCCAGCAGTGCGGTGAGGGCAGGTAGCGAAAAACTGTTTTTT. This codes for CASSAVRAGSEKLFF.

The genes are TRBV6-5 and TRBJ2-3, with a weak D call TRBD2 (7 bases). This CDR3 comprises 16 residues. Trimming removed 4 bases at V and 3 bases at J, with 17 bases between. Germline CDR1 reads MNHEY; CDR2 reads SVGAGI. The CDR3 region is CASSFNTGGRTDTQYF. As DNA, the CDR3 is TGTGCCAGCAGTTTCAACACGGGGGGCCGGACAGATACGCAGTATTTT.

The chain combines TRBV5-1 with TRBJ2-7; TRBD1 aligns across 10 bases. Germline CDR1 SGHRS, CDR2 YFSETQ. CDR3 length: 14 amino acids. V was clipped by 1 base and J by 7 bases; unmatched bases: 5. The CDR3 loop is CASSLTGTGVEQYF. The DNA of the CDR3 is TGCGCCAGCAGCTTGACCGGGACAGGGGTAGAGCAGTACTTC.

This clone was picked up a small number of times. The chain has TRBV5-1 and TRBJ1-2, with no clear D. CDR3 length: 13 amino acids. The germline V and J ends were trimmed by 0 bases and 4 bases, with 7 bases remaining between them. Germline values: CDR1 SGHRS, CDR2 YFSETQ. This CDR3 reads CASSLDGSYGYTF. The CDR3 DNA sequence: TGCGCCAGCAGCTTGGACGGTAGCTATGGCTACACCTTC.

There are a few counts of this clone. This sequence joins TRBV19 and TRBJ2-4, with D tentatively TRBD1 (5 bases). Trimming took off 9 bases at V and 8 bases at J, with 20 bases between the two ends. Germline CDR1 LNHDA, CDR2 SQIVND (reference sequence). The CDR3 runs 14 residues. The CDR3: CASRDGAHPDIQYF. In DNA, the CDR3 is TGTGCCAGCCGAGATGGGGCCCACCCGGACATTCAGTACTTC.

This chain connects TRBV18 to TRBJ2-4; 7 nucleotides match TRBD1. This CDR3 comprises 14 residues. V shed 3 bases, J shed 12 bases, and the junction held 11 bases outside the gene matches. CDR1 and CDR2 from the germline V gene are KGHSH and LQKENI. The chain's CDR3 is CASSPVAVGTAQYF. CDR3 DNA sequence: TGTGCCAGCTCACCTGTTGCTGTCGGGACAGCTCAGTACTTC. Full variable domain (rest looked up from reference TRBV18 and TRBJ2-4): NAGVMQNPRHLVRRRGQEARLRCSPMKGHSHVYWYRQLPEEGLKFMVYLQKENIIDESGMPKERFSAEFPKEGPSILRIQQVVRGDSAAYFCASSPVAVGTAQYFGAGTRLSVL.

The genes are TRBV4-1 and TRBJ2-1; 9 bases align to TRBD2. Trimming removed 1 base from V and 6 bases from J; junction bases left unmatched: 10. Germline CDR1 and CDR2: MGHRA and YSYEKL. The CDR3 length is 17 residues. The CDR3 DNA is TGCGCCAGCAGCCAAGGGCGGGTTAGCGGGGGTCGCAATGAGCAGTTCTTC. As protein: CASSQGRVSGGRNEQFF.

V gene TRBV9 combines with J gene TRBJ2-5; D uncertain. Germline V gene sequence: CDR1 SGDLS, CDR2 YYNGEE. Trimming cost V 4 bases and J 1 base, with 14 bases left between them. The CDR3 has 15 amino acids. As DNA, the CDR3 is TGTGCCAGCAGCCCTCAGTCGGGTATCCAAGAGACCCAGTACTTC. Protein sequence: CASSPQSGIQETQYF.

This chain uses TRBV15 with TRBJ2-1; the match to TRBD2 covers 7 bases. The CDR3 covers 16 residues. Germline trimming cut 0 bases from V and 4 bases from J; bases unmatched to any gene: 6. Germline V lookup: CDR1 LNHNV, CDR2 YYDKDF (reference sequence). The CDR3, as DNA: TGTGCCACCAGCAGAGATAATAGCGGGCCTTACAATGAGCAGTTCTTC. It codes for CATSRDNSGPYNEQFF.

The chain couples TRBV9 to TRBJ2-3, with D uncertain. The CDR3 length is 16 residues. Germline values: CDR1 SGDLS, CDR2 YYNGEE. Trimming removed 0 bases at V and 2 bases at J, with 13 bases between. The CDR3 protein is CASSVAGNFFTDTQYF. DNA of the CDR3: TGTGCCAGCAGCGTAGCAGGAAACTTTTTCACAGATACGCAGTATTTT. The whole variable domain, remainder taken from reference TRBV9 and TRBJ2-3, is DSGVTQTPKHLITATGQRVTLRCSPRSGDLSVYWYQQSLDQGLQFLIQYYNGEERAKGNILERFSAQQFPDLHSELNLSSLELGDSALYFCASSVAGNFFTDTQYFGPGTRLTVL.

This sequence joins TRBV5-5 and TRBJ2-7; D is uncertain. Per the germline V gene, CDR1 is SGHKS and CDR2 is YYEKEE (reference sequence). V was cut by 2 bases and J by 5 bases, with 5 bases left in between. This CDR3 region has 11 residues. This chain's CDR3 is CASSFLHEQYF. CDR3 nucleotides: TGTGCCAGCAGCTTCCTTCACGAGCAGTACTTC.

V and J are TRBV6-6 and TRBJ1-1; no clear D. Germline values: CDR1 MNHNY, CDR2 SVGAGI (reference sequence). Trimming shortened V by 6 bases and J by 6 bases, and 11 bases separated the two germline ends. The length of the CDR3 is 12 residues. CDR3 coding DNA: TGTGCCAGCAGCGCTGTCGGAGCTGAAGCTTTCTTT. Protein: CASSAVGAEAFF.

This clone was seen a handful of times. This chain connects TRBV5-1 to TRBJ2-2, with a possible D match to TRBD2 (6 bases). CDR1 and CDR2 from the germline V gene are SGHRS and YFSETQ. Between the trimmed V and J ends, which lost 7 bases and 5 bases, there was a span of 12 bases. This CDR3 has 13 amino acids. The CDR3 sequence: CASQGLTTGELFF. The DNA of the CDR3 is TGCGCCAGCCAGGGACTCACAACCGGGGAGCTGTTTTTT.

This chain links TRBV6-1 with TRBJ2-5; TRBD2 aligns across 7 bases. Germline loops: CDR1 MNHNS, CDR2 SASEGT. The CDR3 length is 14 residues. The V gene end was trimmed by 5 bases and the J gene end by 4 bases; junction bases not matched to a gene: 7. The CDR3 protein is CASSFDLAGETQYF. The CDR3 nucleotides are TGTGCCAGCAGTTTTGACTTAGCGGGAGAGACCCAGTACTTC.

Of note for this clone: At the DNA level, this CDR3 is encoded by other sequences in the same sample as well. The chain combines TRBV9 with TRBJ2-5; 10 nucleotides align to TRBD2. CDR3 length equals 14 residues. With 2 bases clipped from V and 4 bases from J, the junction kept 2 bases outside the gene matches. CDR1 and CDR2 from the germline V gene are SGDLS and YYNGEE. This CDR3 reads CASSVSGRGETQYF. In DNA form, the CDR3 reads TGTGCCAGCAGCGTGAGCGGGAGGGGAGAGACCCAGTACTTC.

V and J are TRBV30 and TRBJ1-5; no clear D. V was trimmed by 0 bases and J by 0 bases, leaving 12 bases between them. The germline CDR1 and CDR2 sequences are GTSNPN and SVGIG (reference sequence). The CDR3 extends over 16 amino acids. CDR3 amino acids: CAWSVRGRRSNQPQHF. DNA of the CDR3: TGTGCCTGGAGTGTACGCGGTCGACGTAGCAATCAGCCCCAGCATTTT.

This chain connects TRBV2 to TRBJ2-1, with no clear D. Germline CDR1 SNHLY, CDR2 FYNNEI. V was shortened by 5 bases and J by 6 bases, with 11 bases between the two germline ends. The CDR3 totals 13 residues. CDR3 amino acids: CASSPERGNEQFF. DNA of the CDR3: TGTGCCAGCAGTCCTGAGAGAGGCAATGAGCAGTTCTTC.

The chain has TRBV7-2 and TRBJ1-1; D not certain. Germline-derived CDR1 and CDR2 are SGHTA and FQGNSA. The CDR3 extends over 11 amino acids. Trimming took 1 base from V and 7 from J, leaving 4 bases between them. This chain's CDR3 is CASSLDSEAFF. The CDR3, as DNA: TGTGCCAGCAGCTTAGACAGTGAAGCTTTCTTT.

Turning to this clone: Other DNA sequences of this sample code for an identical CDR3. This chain connects TRBV18 to TRBJ2-7, with D possibly being TRBD1 (5 bases). Trimming took off 6 bases at V and 1 base at J, with 10 bases between the two ends. This CDR3 is built from 13 residues. Germline V gene data show CDR1 as KGHSH and CDR2 as LQKENI. The CDR3 region is CASSTGISYEQYF. The DNA for the CDR3 is TGTGCCAGCTCTACAGGTATTTCCTACGAGCAGTACTTC. Complete variable domain (other parts from reference TRBV18 and TRBJ2-7): NAGVMQNPRHLVRRRGQEARLRCSPMKGHSHVYWYRQLPEEGLKFMVYLQKENIIDESGMPKERFSAEFPKEGPSILRIQQVVRGDSAAYFCASSTGISYEQYFGPGTRLTVT.

This clone was detected once. This same CDR3 is encoded by further DNA sequences in the sample. V is TRBV2 and J is TRBJ1-1, with 7 bases matching TRBD1. This CDR3 has 14 residues. Germline trimming cut 8 bases from V and 1 base from J; bases unmatched to any gene: 7. Germline CDR1 and CDR2: SNHLY and FYNNEI. The CDR3 loop is CASSWDSTNTEAFF. CDR3 DNA: TGTGCCAGCTCCTGGGACAGTACGAACACTGAAGCTTTCTTT.

The rearrangement links TRBV6-5 to TRBJ2-7, with 9 bases fitting TRBD1. This CDR3 region has 15 residues. Germline V CDR1 and CDR2: MNHEY, SVGAGI. Trimming took 4 bases from V and 5 from J; bases not matched to a gene: 9. This CDR3 is CASSSLGTGRNEQYF. The CDR3 nucleotides read TGTGCCAGCAGTTCCCTCGGGACAGGGAGAAACGAGCAGTACTTC.

The chain has TRBV11-3 and TRBJ1-2; 10 bases fit TRBD1. There are 15 residues in the CDR3. V lost 5 bases to trimming and J lost 3 bases; unmatched junction nucleotides: 6. In germline, CDR1 is SGHNT, CDR2 YENEEA. The CDR3 here is CASSPGTGAHYGYTF. The CDR3 region has the DNA TGTGCCAGCAGCCCCGGGACAGGGGCACACTATGGCTACACCTTC. Combining the CDR3 with reference TRBV11-3 and TRBJ1-2 gives the whole variable domain EAGVVQSPRYKIIEKKQPVAFWCNPISGHNTLYWYLQNLGQGPELLIRYENEEAVDDSQLPKDRFSAERLKGVDSTLKIQPAELGDSAVYLCASSPGTGAHYGYTFGSGTRLTVV.

J is TRBJ1-2 and V is TRBV9; D possibly corresponds to TRBD1 (6 bases). The V and J ends lost 0 bases and 2 bases respectively, with 11 bases between them. The CDR3 runs 15 residues. Germline V gene data show CDR1 as SGDLS and CDR2 as YYNGEE. CDR3 sequence (DNA): TGTGCCAGCAGCGTAGGGGCAGGGGAGAACTATGGCTACACCTTC. This encodes CASSVGAGENYGYTF.

This clone came up a few times. This CDR3 is also generated by other DNA sequences in the sample. The chain uses TRBV30 and TRBJ2-7, with D maybe TRBD2 (6 bases). Per germline, CDR1 GTSNPN and CDR2 SVGIG (reference sequence). The length of the CDR3 is 13 residues. V was shortened by 0 bases and J by 4 bases, with 10 bases between the two germline ends. The CDR3 DNA reads TGTGCCTGGAGTGTCGGGGACTCATACGAGCAGTACTTC. It yields the protein CAWSVGDSYEQYF.

This clone was seen a handful of times. The chain uses TRBV5-1 and TRBJ2-4, with TRBD2 matching 7 bases. Germline values: CDR1 SGHRS, CDR2 YFSETQ. The V and J ends lost 2 bases and 6 bases, in that order; junction bases with no gene match: 5. The CDR3 is made up of 14 amino acids. CDR3 DNA: TGCGCCAGCAGCTTATGGGACTATGGAAACATTCAGTACTTC. This sequence encodes CASSLWDYGNIQYF.